The 22 T cell receptor beta chains below come from one sample, sequenced in a study of PD-1 blockade in classical Hodgkin lymphoma. The protocol was immunoSEQ multiplex PCR, while the TCRdb copy is restricted to in-frame clones and leaves out a portion. The sample lists about 35,000 clones; around 89% were seen once. Time point of the sample: newly diagnosed, previously untreated cHL patient sample. The authors purified CD4+ T cells from thawed PBMCs by magnetic negative selection. Sequenced input: CD4+ T cells from blood. The receptors shown here come from a human donor with classical Hodgkin lymphoma.

The rearrangement joins TRBV4-3 to TRBJ1-5; the D gene is possibly TRBD1 (5 bases). Germline-derived CDR1 and CDR2 are LGHNA and YSLEER. The CDR3 runs to 14 residues. The ends were cut back, 0 bases at V and 4 bases at J, with 7 bases in the middle. The CDR3 here is CASSQEWGNQPQHF. CDR3 coding DNA: TGCGCCAGCAGCCAAGAGTGGGGGAATCAGCCCCAGCATTTT.

This rearrangement joins TRBV18 to TRBJ1-1, with 7 bases aligning to TRBD1. Germline-derived CDR1 and CDR2 are KGHSH and LQKENI. There are 13 residues in the CDR3. With 1 base clipped from V and 8 bases from J, the junction kept 4 bases outside the gene matches. The CDR3 spells CASSPRETGEAFF. CDR3 DNA sequence: TGTGCCAGCTCACCACGGGAGACAGGGGAAGCTTTCTTT.

The V and J genes are TRBV9 and TRBJ1-3; D not certain. The germline V gene has CDR1 SGDLS and CDR2 YYNGEE. The CDR3 spans 14 residues. The germline V and J ends were trimmed by 1 base and 0 bases, with 5 bases remaining between them. DNA for the CDR3: TGTGCCAGCAGCGTATCTAGCTCTGGAAACACCATATATTTT. Its translation: CASSVSSSGNTIYF. The complete variable domain, with remaining parts taken from reference TRBV9 and TRBJ1-3, reads DSGVTQTPKHLITATGQRVTLRCSPRSGDLSVYWYQQSLDQGLQFLIQYYNGEERAKGNILERFSAQQFPDLHSELNLSSLELGDSALYFCASSVSSSGNTIYFGEGSWLTVV.

The chain carries TRBV5-6 and TRBJ1-3; D is undetermined. Germline V CDR1 and CDR2: SGHDT, YYEEEE. V gave up 1 base and J gave up 7 bases, with 6 bases separating them. The CDR3 is made up of 12 amino acids. This chain's CDR3 is CASSLYGNTIYF. The CDR3 DNA reads TGTGCCAGCAGCTTGTATGGGAACACCATATATTTT.

The chain uses TRBV5-4 and TRBJ1-1; D may be TRBD1 (5 bases). Germline V lookup: CDR1 SGHNT, CDR2 YYREEE (reference sequence). The V end lost 1 base, the J end lost 0 bases, and 10 bases lay between the germline ends. The CDR3 covers 15 residues. CDR3 in amino acids: CASSLSTGMNTEAFF. The CDR3 DNA follows: TGTGCCAGCAGCTTGAGTACAGGTATGAACACTGAAGCTTTCTTT.

The chain employs TRBV18 and TRBJ2-5, with D perhaps matching TRBD1 (5 bases). The germline gives CDR1 KGHSH, CDR2 LQKENI. The V end lost 2 bases, the J end lost 5 bases, and 12 bases lay between the germline ends. The CDR3 spans 14 residues. The chain's CDR3 is CASSPRQGMETQYF. CDR3 sequence (DNA): TGTGCCAGCTCACCAAGGCAGGGAATGGAGACCCAGTACTTC. Complete variable domain (other parts from reference TRBV18 and TRBJ2-5): NAGVMQNPRHLVRRRGQEARLRCSPMKGHSHVYWYRQLPEEGLKFMVYLQKENIIDESGMPKERFSAEFPKEGPSILRIQQVVRGDSAAYFCASSPRQGMETQYFGPGTRLLVL.

The rearrangement links TRBV30 to TRBJ2-3; D is possibly TRBD1 or TRBD2 (5 bases each). CDR3 length: 13 amino acids. CDR1 and CDR2 from the germline V gene are GTSNPN and SVGIG (reference sequence). V was cut by 3 bases and J by 2 bases, with 9 bases left in between. The CDR3 spells CAWSQGPTDTQYF. The CDR3 coding sequence is TGTGCCTGGAGCCAGGGACCCACAGATACGCAGTATTTT.

The chain employs TRBV28 and TRBJ1-5, with TRBD1 as a possible D gene (5 bases). CDR3 length: 16 amino acids. Germline CDR1 and CDR2: MDHEN and SYDVKM. V was cut by 2 bases and J by 3 bases, with 14 bases left in between. CDR3 in DNA: TGTGCCAGCAGTTTAAATCGCCGGACAATCAATCAGCCCCAGCATTTT. It specifies CASSLNRRTINQPQHF. Full variable domain (rest looked up from reference TRBV28 and TRBJ1-5): DVKVTQSSRYLVKRTGEKVFLECVQDMDHENMFWYRQDPGLGLRLIYFSYDVKMKEKGDIPEGYSVSREKKERFSLILESASTNQTSMYLCASSLNRRTINQPQHFGDGTRLSIL.

This clone occurred a few times. The chain is built from TRBV9 and TRBJ1-3; a possible D gene is TRBD1 (6 bases). CDR3 length equals 16 residues. CDR1 and CDR2 (germline): SGDLS, YYNGEE. V dropped 4 bases and J dropped 0 bases, with 14 bases sitting between them. The CDR3 DNA reads TGTGCCAGCAGCCCAGACAGGCCTTACTCTGGAAACACCATATATTTT. Its protein is CASSPDRPYSGNTIYF.

The V gene is TRBV27, the J gene TRBJ2-7; 11 bases are a match to TRBD2. CDR1 and CDR2 from the germline V gene are MNHEY and SMNVEV (reference sequence). The CDR3 is 15 residues long. With 6 bases clipped from V and 2 bases from J, the junction kept 6 bases outside the gene matches. The CDR3 sequence: CASRRTSGPTYEQYF. As DNA, the CDR3 is TGTGCCAGCAGAAGGACTAGCGGGCCAACCTACGAGCAGTACTTC.

The genes are TRBV27 and TRBJ2-7; 8 bases line up with TRBD1. The V segment lost 4 bases and the J segment 4 bases; nucleotides outside the gene matches: 9. The CDR3 is 15 residues long. The germline V gene encodes CDR1 MNHEY and CDR2 SMNVEV (reference sequence). CDR3 DNA: TGTGCCAGCAGTTCAATCGGCAGGGGGCAATACGAGCAGTACTTC. Translation gives CASSSIGRGQYEQYF.

The chain recombines TRBV27 with TRBJ2-7; 8 positions agree with TRBD1. Losses at the gene ends were 6 bases for V and 6 bases for J; bases not matched to a gene: 7. Germline CDR1 and CDR2: MNHEY and SMNVEV (reference sequence). The CDR3 consists of 13 residues. CDR3 sequence: CASRHDRGFEQYF. CDR3 nucleotide sequence: TGTGCCAGCAGACATGACAGGGGTTTCGAGCAGTACTTC.

The rearrangement joins TRBV28 to TRBJ2-1; a weak D match, TRBD2 (5 bases). The CDR3 contains 11 residues. V lost 5 bases and J 14 bases, leaving 13 bases between the germline ends. The germline gives CDR1 MDHEN, CDR2 SYDVKM. This chain's CDR3 is CASSGSYHEFF. The DNA of the CDR3 is TGTGCCAGCAGTGGGAGTTACCATGAGTTCTTC.

This sequence joins TRBV27 and TRBJ1-5; D gene unclear. Germline V gives CDR1 MNHEY, CDR2 SMNVEV (reference sequence). The CDR3 contains 13 residues. Trimming took off 3 bases at V and 5 bases at J, with 8 bases between the two ends. As DNA, the CDR3 is TGTGCCAGCAGTTTTGGGTCATATCAGCCCCAGCATTTT. Translation: CASSFGSYQPQHF.

This chain joins TRBV7-9 and TRBJ2-3, with a possible D match to TRBD1 (6 bases). CDR3 length: 15 residues. The V gene lost 5 bases and the J gene lost 1 base, with 13 bases spanning the gap. Germline V gene sequence: CDR1 SEHNR, CDR2 FQNEAQ (reference sequence). The CDR3 DNA is TGTGCCAGCAGCCCCAGGGGTTTGGGCACAGATACGCAGTATTTT. This translates into CASSPRGLGTDTQYF.

This chain joins TRBV5-1 and TRBJ1-4; 7 positions match TRBD1. This CDR3 comprises 13 residues. Trimming removed 2 bases from V and 7 bases from J; junction bases left unmatched: 2. The V gene's germline CDR1 is SGHRS and CDR2 YFSETQ. The CDR3 nucleotides read TGCGCCAGCAGCTTACAGGGGTCTGAAAAACTGTTTTTT. Residues: CASSLQGSEKLFF.

The V gene is TRBV5-1, the J gene TRBJ2-1; 9 bases map to TRBD1. Trimming at V came to 1 base and at J to 3 bases, leaving 5 bases not matched to a gene. The CDR3 has 16 amino acids. Germline V gives CDR1 SGHRS, CDR2 YFSETQ. In nucleotides, the CDR3 is TGCGCCAGCAGCTTGATATCGGGACAGGGCTACAATGAGCAGTTCTTC. Translation: CASSLISGQGYNEQFF.

This sequence joins TRBV2 and TRBJ1-2; 10 bases align to TRBD1. The V gene's germline CDR1 is SNHLY and CDR2 FYNNEI. CDR3 size: 15 residues. V lost 2 bases and J lost 5; bases outside the gene matches: 5. CDR3 bases: TGTGCCAGCAGTGAAAACGGACAGGGGGTTTATGGCTACACCTTC. Amino acid sequence: CASSENGQGVYGYTF.

J is TRBJ2-5 and V is TRBV15; 9 bases are shared with TRBD2. The CDR3 extends over 15 amino acids. The V and J ends lost 4 bases and 5 bases, in that order; junction bases with no gene match: 8. The V gene's germline CDR1 is LNHNV and CDR2 YYDKDF (reference sequence). Here the CDR3 DNA reads TGTGCCACCAGCAAAAGTGCTAGCGGGACGGAGACCCAGTACTTC. This sequence encodes CATSKSASGTETQYF.

The J gene is TRBJ2-7, the V gene TRBV5-1, with TRBD2 matching over 8 bases. V lost 4 bases and J lost 6; bases outside the gene matches: 15. Looked up from germline, CDR1 is SGHRS and CDR2 is YFSETQ. This CDR3 region has 16 residues. CDR3 bases: TGCGCCAGCAGCCGGCGGGCGGGAGGAACGAGGGGCGAGCAGTACTTC. This codes for CASSRRAGGTRGEQYF.

The chain joins TRBV5-1 to TRBJ1-3; a weak D match, TRBD1 (5 bases). Trimming shortened V by 0 bases and J by 4 bases, and 11 bases separated the two germline ends. Germline CDR1 is SGHRS and CDR2 is YFSETQ. The CDR3 totals 15 residues. The CDR3 sequence is CASSLDWTPGNTIYF. CDR3 nucleotide sequence: TGCGCCAGCAGCTTGGATTGGACACCAGGAAACACCATATATTTT. Using reference TRBV5-1 and TRBJ1-3 for the parts outside the CDR3, the full variable domain is KAGVTQTPRYLIKTRGQQVTLSCSPISGHRSVSWYQQTPGQGLQFLFEYFSETQRNKGNFPGRFSGRQFSNSRSEMNVSTLELGDSALYLCASSLDWTPGNTIYFGEGSWLTVV.

The chain is built from TRBV18 and TRBJ1-2, with 7 bases that match TRBD1. The CDR3 extends over 13 amino acids. CDR1 is KGHSH, CDR2 LQKENI, per germline. Trimming removed 6 bases from V and 7 bases from J; junction bases left unmatched: 8. CDR3 amino acids: CASSPGTEGGYTF. CDR3 nucleotide sequence: TGTGCCAGCTCGCCAGGGACAGAGGGTGGCTACACCTTC.